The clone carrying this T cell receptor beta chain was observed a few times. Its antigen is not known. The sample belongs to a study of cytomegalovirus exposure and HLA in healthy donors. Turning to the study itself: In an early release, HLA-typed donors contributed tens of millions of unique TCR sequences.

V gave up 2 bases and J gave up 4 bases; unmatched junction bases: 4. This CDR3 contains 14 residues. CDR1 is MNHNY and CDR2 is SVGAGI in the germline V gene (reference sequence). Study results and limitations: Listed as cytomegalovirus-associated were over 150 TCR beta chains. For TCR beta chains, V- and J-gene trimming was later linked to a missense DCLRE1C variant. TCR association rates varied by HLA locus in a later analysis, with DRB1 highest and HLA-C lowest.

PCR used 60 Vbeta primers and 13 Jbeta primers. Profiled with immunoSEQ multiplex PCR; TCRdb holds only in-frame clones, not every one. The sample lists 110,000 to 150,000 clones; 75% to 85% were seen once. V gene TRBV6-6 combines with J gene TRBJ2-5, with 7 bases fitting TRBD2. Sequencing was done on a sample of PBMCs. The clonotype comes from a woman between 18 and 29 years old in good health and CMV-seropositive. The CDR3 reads CASSYTSGAETQYF. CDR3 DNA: TGTGCCAGCAGTTACACAAGCGGGGCAGAGACCCAGTACTTC.